The following is a TCR beta chain sequence with its context. As yet, its antigen is unknown. The source of the sample is a study of CD8 T cells in ankylosing spondylitis. Overall study results and limits: Disease-linked clones reportedly concentrated significantly in matched ankylosing spondylitis synovial fluid. CD8+ disease-linked clones were present at relatively low frequencies in blood. One TCR beta motif, made up of roughly 8 highly homologous variants, appeared characteristic of ankylosing spondylitis blood.

TCRdb re-called the 5' RACE reads through MiXCR, storing one row per CDR3 protein. The repertoire holds around 120,000 distinct CDR3 sequences, with approximately 9.7% as singletons. This CDR3 spans 19 amino acids. The germline CDR1 and CDR2 sequences are SGHRS and YFSETQ. Trimming cost V 4 bases and J 3 bases; bases outside gene matches: 11. This sequence was found in a male donor with ankylosing spondylitis or in good health (not recorded which). The chain links TRBV5-1 to TRBJ2-6, with 12 positions matching TRBD1. The sequencing input was blood, either unsorted or a sorted T cell fraction (not recorded which). CDR3 DNA: TGCGCCAGCAGCCAGAACGGGACAGGGGGCGTGAGTGGGGCCAACGTCCTGACTTTC. Translation gives CASSQNGTGGVSGANVLTF.